A single sample gave rise to the 30 T cell receptor beta chains below, sequenced in a study of cytomegalovirus exposure and HLA in healthy donors. Vbeta (60) and Jbeta (13) primers were used in the PCR. Sequencing was performed with immunoSEQ multiplex PCR; in TCRdb, only in-frame clones are kept and a portion is missing. The sample lists some 100,000 clones; roughly 88% were seen once. The sample was PBMCs. The receptors shown here come from a woman in her late teens or twenties in good health and CMV-seronegative.

The CDR3 is CASNLREQIKTTNEKLFF. DNA for the CDR3: TGTGCCAGTAACCTCCGGGAGCAGATTAAAACAACTAATGAAAAACTGTTTTTT. V and J are TRBV19 and TRBJ1-4; D is unclear. V lost 7 bases to trimming and J lost 0 bases, with 21 bases between them. Per germline, CDR1 LNHDA and CDR2 SQIVND (reference sequence). The CDR3 spans 18 residues. Variable domain in full (rest from reference TRBV19 and TRBJ1-4): DGGITQSPKYLFRKEGQNVTLSCEQNLNHDAMYWYRQDPGQGLRLIYYSQIVNDFQKGDIAEGYSVSREKKESFPLTVTSAQKNPTAFYLCASNLREQIKTTNEKLFFGSGTQLSVL.

This chain joins TRBV19 and TRBJ1-5; no definite D call. V lost 5 bases to trimming and J lost 3 bases, with 14 bases between them. The CDR3 is made up of 15 amino acids. In germline, CDR1 is LNHDA, CDR2 SQIVND (reference sequence). CDR3 sequence reads: CASSPSGDYNQPQHF. The DNA of the CDR3 is TGTGCCAGTAGTCCCTCGGGAGATTACAATCAGCCCCAGCATTTT. Filled out from reference TRBV19 and TRBJ1-5, the complete variable domain reads DGGITQSPKYLFRKEGQNVTLSCEQNLNHDAMYWYRQDPGQGLRLIYYSQIVNDFQKGDIAEGYSVSREKKESFPLTVTSAQKNPTAFYLCASSPSGDYNQPQHFGDGTRLSIL.

The chain carries TRBV6-4 and TRBJ2-2; D not resolved. The CDR3 is 14 amino acids. In germline, CDR1 is MRHNA, CDR2 SNTAGT. V was pared by 6 bases and J by 1 base, with 9 bases between. The CDR3 sequence is CASRTLRNTGELFF. CDR3 coding DNA: TGTGCCAGCAGAACGCTACGGAACACCGGGGAGCTGTTTTTT.

The chain joins TRBV21-1 to TRBJ1-2; the D call TRBD1 from the table was never checked on the DNA. TRBV21-1 is shown as a pseudogene. There are 14 residues in the CDR3. CDR3 DNA sequence: TGTGCCAGCAGCCTCAGGGGGCCCTCGAGGGGCTACACCTTC. Amino acids: CASSLRGPSRGYTF.

This chain uses TRBV7-9 with TRBJ2-7, with D tentatively TRBD1 (7 bases). The V end lost 6 bases, the J end lost 4 bases, and 13 bases lay between the germline ends. The germline V gene encodes CDR1 SEHNR and CDR2 FQNEAQ (reference sequence). This CDR3 has 13 residues. CDR3 loop: CASRSGGNYEQYF. In DNA, the CDR3 is TGTGCCAGCAGATCAGGGGGGAATTACGAGCAGTACTTC.

The genes are TRBV9 and TRBJ1-3; 7 bases are shared with TRBD1. Germline V gives CDR1 SGDLS, CDR2 YYNGEE. J lost 4 bases, V lost 3 bases, and 7 bases had no gene match. This CDR3 spans 15 amino acids. The CDR3 here is CASSAGDSLGNTIYF. DNA of the CDR3: TGTGCCAGCAGCGCAGGGGACAGTCTCGGAAACACCATATATTTT.

The genes are TRBV5-1 and TRBJ2-2; 7 bases agree with TRBD2. CDR3 length equals 16 residues. The V and J ends lost 5 bases and 4 bases, in that order; junction bases with no gene match: 11. Germline V gene data show CDR1 as SGHRS and CDR2 as YFSETQ. CDR3 nucleotides: TGCGCCAGCAGTAGAACGGGGGGATCAAGCACCGGGGAGCTGTTTTTT. Encoded protein: CASSRTGGSSTGELFF. The full variable domain, in which reference TRBV5-1 and TRBJ2-2 provide the parts outside the CDR3, is KAGVTQTPRYLIKTRGQQVTLSCSPISGHRSVSWYQQTPGQGLQFLFEYFSETQRNKGNFPGRFSGRQFSNSRSEMNVSTLELGDSALYLCASSRTGGSSTGELFFGEGSRLTVL.

The V call is TRBV6-5, the J call TRBJ1-1, with D possibly being TRBD1 (5 bases). CDR1 is MNHEY, CDR2 SVGAGI, per germline. V lost 6 bases to trimming and J lost 6 bases, with 17 bases between them. This CDR3 has 14 amino acids. The CDR3 region has the DNA TGTGCCAGCAGCCCTTCGCAGGGCCTATCTGAAGCTTTCTTT. Translated, it gives CASSPSQGLSEAFF.

This chain links TRBV6-4 with TRBJ2-5, with D tentatively TRBD2 (5 bases). The V gene lost 8 bases and the J gene lost 5 bases, with 18 bases spanning the gap. Germline V CDR1 and CDR2: MRHNA, SNTAGT. This CDR3 spans 14 amino acids. The DNA of the CDR3 is TGTGCCAGCTCCCTGGATGAGGGATCGGAGACCCAGTACTTC. It yields the protein CASSLDEGSETQYF.

The sample holds a few counts of this clone. The V and J genes are TRBV27 and TRBJ2-7; no definite D call. The V gene's germline CDR1 is MNHEY and CDR2 SMNVEV (reference sequence). There are 14 residues in the CDR3. V was clipped by 5 bases and J by 3 bases, with 14 bases between them. CDR3 sequence: CASSPTAGHYEQYF. In DNA form, the CDR3 reads TGTGCCAGCAGTCCTACTGCTGGTCACTACGAGCAGTACTTC.

This clone was detected only a few times. The chain carries TRBV28 and TRBJ2-6; D is perhaps TRBD2 (6 bases). Germline values: CDR1 MDHEN, CDR2 SYDVKM. Trimming removed 4 bases from V and 0 bases from J, with 19 bases in between. The CDR3 is made up of 19 amino acids. The CDR3 protein is CASSSWRGGDVSGANVLTF. The CDR3 nucleotides read TGTGCCAGCAGTTCTTGGCGCGGAGGGGACGTCTCTGGGGCCAACGTCCTGACTTTC.

The rearrangement uses TRBV5-7 and TRBJ1-5; 7 positions match TRBD1. TRBV5-7 is sorted into the ORF group, with uncertain function. The CDR3 extends over 13 amino acids. After removal of 5 bases from V and 5 bases from J, the junction contained 4 bases not matched to a gene. The CDR3 DNA is TGTGCCAGCAGTATACAGGGGTATCAGCCCCAGCATTTT. Translating gives CASSIQGYQPQHF.

CDR3 loop: CASSPPGEGTEAFF. The CDR3 DNA reads TGTGCCAGCTCACCACCGGGGGAGGGCACTGAAGCTTTCTTT. The genes are TRBV18 and TRBJ1-1; TRBD1 is a possible D gene (5 bases). Trimming left V 0 bases short and J 4 bases short, with 9 bases between. The CDR3 loop spans 14 amino acids. Germline CDR1 reads KGHSH; CDR2 reads LQKENI.

The chain uses TRBV5-8 and TRBJ2-1; D may be TRBD2 (6 bases). Germline V gene lookup returns CDR1 SGHTS and CDR2 YDEGEE. Trimming shortened V by 0 bases and J by 3 bases, and 16 bases separated the two germline ends. This CDR3 is built from 17 residues. The CDR3: CASSLARREWGYNEQFF. The CDR3 region has the DNA TGTGCCAGCAGCTTGGCCCGACGGGAGTGGGGCTACAATGAGCAGTTCTTC.

This sequence joins TRBV29-1 and TRBJ1-1; D remains ambiguous. This CDR3 contains 13 residues. Per the germline V gene, CDR1 is SQVTM and CDR2 is ANQGSEA. V lost 2 bases, J lost 3 bases, and 10 bases lay in between. The CDR3 region has the DNA TGCAGCGTTGAATACAGAGAAGACACTGAAGCTTTCTTT. Translated, it gives CSVEYREDTEAFF.

The chain is built from TRBV11-2 and TRBJ2-7; a possible D gene is TRBD1 (7 bases). Germline CDR1 and CDR2: SGHAT and FQNNGV. The CDR3 runs 16 residues. Trimming took off 3 bases at V and 3 bases at J, with 18 bases between the two ends. DNA of the CDR3: TGTGCCAGCAGCTTGGCCGGGGGACAGTATGACTACGAGCAGTACTTC. It codes for CASSLAGGQYDYEQYF.

The chain combines TRBV30 with TRBJ1-5; unclear D gene. Trimming took 0 bases from V and 1 from J, leaving 4 bases between them. The CDR3 consists of 13 residues. CDR1 is GTSNPN and CDR2 is SVGIG in the germline V gene (reference sequence). In DNA form, the CDR3 reads TGTGCCTGGAGTGTGCAGAGCAATCAGCCCCAGCATTTT. It encodes CAWSVQSNQPQHF.

The chain is built from TRBV4-1 and TRBJ1-6; TRBD1 matches 7 bases. Germline assignment: CDR1 MGHRA and CDR2 YSYEKL. V lost 4 bases and J lost 6; bases outside the gene matches: 12. The CDR3 has 17 residues. CDR3 sequence (DNA): TGCGCCAGCAGCCCCCGGGGCAGGGGGTCACTTAATTCACCCCTCCACTTT. It translates to CASSPRGRGSLNSPLHF.

CDR3 sequence reads: CASSLPSGYQETQYF. CDR3 sequence (DNA): TGTGCCAGCAGCTTGCCTAGCGGGTACCAAGAGACCCAGTACTTC. The chain recombines TRBV11-2 with TRBJ2-5; TRBD2 agrees at 8 bases. The V and J ends lost 3 bases and 0 bases, in that order; junction bases with no gene match: 3. The CDR3 loop spans 15 amino acids. Germline V gene sequence: CDR1 SGHAT, CDR2 FQNNGV.

In its sample, this clone was seen a few times. The chain recombines TRBV4-3 with TRBJ1-2, with unresolved D. This CDR3 region has 14 residues. Germline V lookup: CDR1 LGHNA, CDR2 YSLEER. V was shortened by 0 bases and J by 1 base, with 6 bases between the two germline ends. The CDR3 nucleotides are TGCGCCAGCAGCCAAGATCGGGGTAACTATGGCTACACCTTC. Translating it yields CASSQDRGNYGYTF.

V is TRBV6-1 and J is TRBJ2-7, with 10 bases identical to TRBD1. The CDR3 extends over 15 amino acids. CDR1 is MNHNS and CDR2 is SASEGT in the germline V gene. V lost 4 bases and J lost 6; bases outside the gene matches: 9. CDR3 protein: CASSGGRTGGGEQYF. The CDR3, as DNA: TGTGCCAGCAGTGGGGGCCGGACAGGGGGAGGCGAGCAGTACTTC.

V is TRBV5-1 and J is TRBJ2-1, with D maybe TRBD2 (6 bases). Germline lookup yields CDR1 SGHRS and CDR2 YFSETQ. The CDR3 covers 16 residues. Deletions cut 0 bases from V and 4 bases from J, with 14 bases between. The CDR3 nucleotides read TGCGCCAGCAGCTTGGCGGCGGGACGGGCATACAATGAGCAGTTCTTC. Amino acids: CASSLAAGRAYNEQFF.

The rearrangement uses TRBV4-1 and TRBJ2-7; 7 nucleotides line up with TRBD1. Germline values: CDR1 MGHRA, CDR2 YSYEKL. The V and J ends lost 1 base and 4 bases, in that order; junction bases with no gene match: 7. The CDR3 is 15 residues long. The CDR3 DNA follows: TGCGCCAGCAGCCAAGCACCGGGACAGAATTACGAGCAGTACTTC. Translated, it gives CASSQAPGQNYEQYF.

The V and J genes are TRBV4-3 and TRBJ1-3, with D hard to call. This CDR3 region has 17 residues. Germline CDR1 reads LGHNA; CDR2 reads YSLEER. With 0 bases removed from V and 4 bases from J, the gap between germline ends came to 16 bases. The CDR3: CASSQDLNRETGNTIYF. As DNA, the CDR3 is TGCGCCAGCAGCCAAGATCTTAACCGGGAAACGGGAAACACCATATATTTT.

V usage is TRBV6-1 and J usage is TRBJ2-5, with no clear D. V shed 5 bases and J shed 5 bases, with 15 bases lying between them. The CDR3 loop spans 14 amino acids. Per the germline V gene, CDR1 is MNHNS and CDR2 is SASEGT. The CDR3 sequence: CASSYYAFWETQYF. As DNA, the CDR3 is TGTGCCAGCAGTTATTACGCGTTTTGGGAGACCCAGTACTTC.

The chain couples TRBV4-3 to TRBJ1-2; D not certain. With 0 bases removed from V and 1 base from J, the gap between germline ends came to 21 bases. This CDR3 spans 19 amino acids. CDR1 and CDR2 (germline): LGHNA, YSLEER. The CDR3 region is CASSQDGGPDRIVNYGYTF. The DNA for the CDR3 is TGCGCCAGCAGCCAAGATGGAGGGCCCGATAGAATCGTTAACTATGGCTACACCTTC.

The chain employs TRBV6-5 and TRBJ1-1; 7 bases agree with TRBD1. The V and J ends lost 1 base and 8 bases, in that order; junction bases with no gene match: 7. Germline V gene data show CDR1 as MNHEY and CDR2 as SVGAGI. This CDR3 is 14 amino acids long. CDR3 in amino acids: CASSYYTQGREAFF. The CDR3 DNA follows: TGTGCCAGCAGTTACTACACACAGGGGAGGGAAGCTTTCTTT.

V gene TRBV21-1 combines with J gene TRBJ2-1; the D call in the table, TRBD2, was not verified against the DNA. TRBV21-1 is an annotated pseudogene. The CDR3 has 15 residues. For the CDR3, the DNA is TGTGCCAGCAGCAAAGAACTAGCCACCTACAATGAGCAGTTCTTC. This encodes CASSKELATYNEQFF.

J is TRBJ2-7 and V is TRBV19, with 9 bases fitting TRBD2. Germline assignment: CDR1 LNHDA and CDR2 SQIVND (reference sequence). The CDR3 has 18 amino acids. The trim removed 5 bases at V and 3 bases at J, leaving 17 bases unmatched. This chain's CDR3 is CASSHDRVSSGDVYEQYF. The CDR3 nucleotides read TGTGCCAGTAGTCACGACAGGGTTTCTAGCGGGGATGTCTACGAGCAGTACTTC.

V usage is TRBV11-2 and J usage is TRBJ1-1, with 11 positions matching TRBD1. The V and J ends lost 5 bases and 5 bases, in that order; junction bases with no gene match: 4. The CDR3 has 14 amino acids. Germline CDR1 is SGHAT and CDR2 is FQNNGV. This CDR3 is CASSRTGGATEAFF. In DNA form, the CDR3 reads TGTGCCAGCAGCCGGACAGGGGGCGCGACTGAAGCTTTCTTT. Full variable domain (rest looked up from reference TRBV11-2 and TRBJ1-1): EAGVAQSPRYKIIEKRQSVAFWCNPISGHATLYWYQQILGQGPKLLIQFQNNGVVDDSQLPKDRFSAERLKGVDSTLKIQPAKLEDSAVYLCASSRTGGATEAFFGQGTRLTVV.